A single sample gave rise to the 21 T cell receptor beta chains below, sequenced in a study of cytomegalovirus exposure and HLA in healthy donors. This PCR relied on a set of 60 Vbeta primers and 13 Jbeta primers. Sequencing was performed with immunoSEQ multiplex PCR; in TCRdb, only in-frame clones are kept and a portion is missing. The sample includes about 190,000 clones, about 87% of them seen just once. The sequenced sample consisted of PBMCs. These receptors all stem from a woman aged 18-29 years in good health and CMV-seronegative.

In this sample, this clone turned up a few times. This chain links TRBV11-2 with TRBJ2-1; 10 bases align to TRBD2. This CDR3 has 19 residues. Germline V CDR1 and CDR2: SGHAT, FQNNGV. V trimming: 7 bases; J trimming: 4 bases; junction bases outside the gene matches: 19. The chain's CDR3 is CASTPSLGLAGGGYNEQFF. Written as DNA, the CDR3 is TGTGCCAGCACCCCCAGCTTAGGTTTAGCGGGAGGAGGTTACAATGAGCAGTTCTTC.

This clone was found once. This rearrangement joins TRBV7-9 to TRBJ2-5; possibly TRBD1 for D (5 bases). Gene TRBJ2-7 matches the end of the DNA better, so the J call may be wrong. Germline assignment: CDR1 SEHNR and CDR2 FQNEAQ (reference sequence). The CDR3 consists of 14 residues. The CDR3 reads CASSLVGEVYEQYF. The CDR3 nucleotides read TGTGCCAGCAGCTTAGTAGGGGAAGTATACGAGCAGTACTTC.

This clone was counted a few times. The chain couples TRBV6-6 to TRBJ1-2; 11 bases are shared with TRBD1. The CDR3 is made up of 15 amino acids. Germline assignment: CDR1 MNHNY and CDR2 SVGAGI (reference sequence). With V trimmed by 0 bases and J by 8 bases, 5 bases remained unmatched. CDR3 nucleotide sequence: TGTGCCAGCAGTTACTCACCGGACAGGGGGCACGGCTACACCTTC. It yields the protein CASSYSPDRGHGYTF.

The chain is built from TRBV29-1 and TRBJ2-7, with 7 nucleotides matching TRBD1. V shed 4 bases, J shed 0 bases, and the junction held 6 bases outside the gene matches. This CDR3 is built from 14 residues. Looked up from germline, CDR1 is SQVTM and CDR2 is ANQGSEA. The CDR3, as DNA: TGCAGCGTTGTCCCACAGGGGAGCTCCTACGAGCAGTACTTC. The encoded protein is CSVVPQGSSYEQYF.

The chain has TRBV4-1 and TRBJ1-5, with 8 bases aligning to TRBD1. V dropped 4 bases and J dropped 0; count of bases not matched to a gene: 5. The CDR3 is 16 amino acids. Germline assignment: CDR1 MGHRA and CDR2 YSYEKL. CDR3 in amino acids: CASSLTGDPSNQPQHF. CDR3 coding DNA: TGCGCCAGCAGCCTGACAGGGGACCCTAGCAATCAGCCCCAGCATTTT.

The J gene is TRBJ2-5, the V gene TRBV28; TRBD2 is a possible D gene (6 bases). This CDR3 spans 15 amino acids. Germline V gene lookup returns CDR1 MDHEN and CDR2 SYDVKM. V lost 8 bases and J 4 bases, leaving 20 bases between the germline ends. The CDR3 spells CASRLGSGGGETQYF. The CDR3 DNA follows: TGTGCCAGCCGCTTGGGCTCTGGGGGAGGAGAGACCCAGTACTTC.

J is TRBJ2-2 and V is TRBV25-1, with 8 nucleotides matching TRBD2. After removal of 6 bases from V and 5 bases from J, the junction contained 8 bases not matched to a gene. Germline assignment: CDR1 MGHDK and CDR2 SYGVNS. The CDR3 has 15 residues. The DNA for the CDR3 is TGTGCCAGCAGCCCCGCGGGGGGCCGGACCGGGGAGCTGTTTTTT. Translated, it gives CASSPAGGRTGELFF.

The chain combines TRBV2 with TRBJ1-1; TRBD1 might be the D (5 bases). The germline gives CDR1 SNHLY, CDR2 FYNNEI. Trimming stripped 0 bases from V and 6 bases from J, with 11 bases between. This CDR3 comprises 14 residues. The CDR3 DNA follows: TGTGCCAGCAGTGAAGCTCCAGGGAGGGCTGAAGCTTTCTTT. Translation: CASSEAPGRAEAFF.

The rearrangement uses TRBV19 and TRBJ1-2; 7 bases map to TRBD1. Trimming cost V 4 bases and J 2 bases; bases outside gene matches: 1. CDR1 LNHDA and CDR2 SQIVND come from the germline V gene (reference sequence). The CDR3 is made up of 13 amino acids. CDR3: CASSTGGNYGYTF. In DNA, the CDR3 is TGTGCCAGTAGTACAGGGGGAAACTATGGCTACACCTTC.

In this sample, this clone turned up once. For the CDR3, the DNA is TGTGCCAGCAGTGACTCGGCAATTCAGGGGGCGAACACTGAAGCTTTCTTT. It is translated as CASSDSAIQGANTEAFF. The gene calls are TRBV6-4 and TRBJ1-1, with 8 bases matching TRBD1. Looked up from germline, CDR1 is MRHNA and CDR2 is SNTAGT. The CDR3 is made up of 17 amino acids. The V gene end was trimmed by 0 bases and the J gene end by 1 base; junction bases not matched to a gene: 7.

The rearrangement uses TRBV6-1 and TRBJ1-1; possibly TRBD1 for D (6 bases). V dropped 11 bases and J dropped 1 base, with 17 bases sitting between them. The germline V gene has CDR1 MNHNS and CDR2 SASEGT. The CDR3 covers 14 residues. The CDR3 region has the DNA TGTGCCTCCCGACAGGTACGGTCGAACACTGAAGCTTTCTTT. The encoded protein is CASRQVRSNTEAFF.

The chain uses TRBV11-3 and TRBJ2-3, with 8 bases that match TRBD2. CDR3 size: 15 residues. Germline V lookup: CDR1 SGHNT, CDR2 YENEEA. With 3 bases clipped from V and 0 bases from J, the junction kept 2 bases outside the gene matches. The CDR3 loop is CASSFSGTSTDTQYF. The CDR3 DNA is TGTGCCAGCAGCTTTAGCGGGACGAGCACAGATACGCAGTATTTT.

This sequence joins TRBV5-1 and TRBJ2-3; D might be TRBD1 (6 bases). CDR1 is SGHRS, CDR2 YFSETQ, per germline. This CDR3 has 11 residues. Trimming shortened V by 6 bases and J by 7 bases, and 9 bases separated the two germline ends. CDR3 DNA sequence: TGCGCCAGCATGGGGGACAATACGCAGTATTTT. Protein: CASMGDNTQYF.

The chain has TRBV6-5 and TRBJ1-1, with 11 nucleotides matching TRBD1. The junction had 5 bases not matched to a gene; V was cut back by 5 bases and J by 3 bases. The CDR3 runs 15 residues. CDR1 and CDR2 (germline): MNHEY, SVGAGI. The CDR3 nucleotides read TGTGCCAGCAGTCCATGGGGACAGGGGGACACTGAAGCTTTCTTT. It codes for CASSPWGQGDTEAFF.

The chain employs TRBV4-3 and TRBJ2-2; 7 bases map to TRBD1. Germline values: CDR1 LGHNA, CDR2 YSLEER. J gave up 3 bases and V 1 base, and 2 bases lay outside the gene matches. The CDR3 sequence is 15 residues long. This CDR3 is CASSQGTGDTGELFF. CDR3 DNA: TGCGCCAGCAGCCAAGGGACAGGAGACACCGGGGAGCTGTTTTTT.

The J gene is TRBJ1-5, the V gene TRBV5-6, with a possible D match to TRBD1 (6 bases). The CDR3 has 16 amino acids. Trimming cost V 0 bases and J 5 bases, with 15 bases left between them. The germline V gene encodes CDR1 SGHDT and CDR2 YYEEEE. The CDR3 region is CASSLANRSGDQPQHF. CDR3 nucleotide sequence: TGTGCCAGCAGCTTGGCCAACCGGTCAGGGGATCAGCCCCAGCATTTT.

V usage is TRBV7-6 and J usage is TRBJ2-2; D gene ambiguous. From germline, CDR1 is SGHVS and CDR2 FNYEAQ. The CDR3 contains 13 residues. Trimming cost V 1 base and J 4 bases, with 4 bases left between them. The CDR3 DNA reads TGTGCCAGCAGCTTAGACAGCACCGGGGAGCTGTTTTTT. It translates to CASSLDSTGELFF.

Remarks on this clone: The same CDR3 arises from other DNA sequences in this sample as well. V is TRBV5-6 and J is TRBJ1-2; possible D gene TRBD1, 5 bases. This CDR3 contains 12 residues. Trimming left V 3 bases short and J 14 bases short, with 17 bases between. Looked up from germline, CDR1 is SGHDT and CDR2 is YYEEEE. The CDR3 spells CASSWEEGIITF. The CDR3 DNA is TGTGCCAGCAGCTGGGAGGAGGGGATCATTACCTTC.

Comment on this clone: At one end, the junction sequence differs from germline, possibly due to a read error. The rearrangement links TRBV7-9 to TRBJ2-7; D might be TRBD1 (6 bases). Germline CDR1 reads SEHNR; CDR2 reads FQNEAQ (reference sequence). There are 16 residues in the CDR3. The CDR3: CSSSLRTALRSYEQYF. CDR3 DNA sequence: TGTTCCAGCAGCTTAAGGACAGCCCTACGCTCCTACGAGCAGTACTTC.

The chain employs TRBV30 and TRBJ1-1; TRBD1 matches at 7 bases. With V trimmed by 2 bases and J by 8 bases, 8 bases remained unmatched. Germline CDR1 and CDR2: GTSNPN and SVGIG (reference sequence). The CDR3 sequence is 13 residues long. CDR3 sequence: CAWSWTGEGEAFF. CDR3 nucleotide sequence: TGTGCCTGGAGTTGGACAGGAGAAGGGGAAGCTTTCTTT.

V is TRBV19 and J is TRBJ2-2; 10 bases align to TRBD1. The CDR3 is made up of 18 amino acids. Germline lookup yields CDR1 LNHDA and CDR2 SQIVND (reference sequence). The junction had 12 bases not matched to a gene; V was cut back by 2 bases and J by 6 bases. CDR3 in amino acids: CASSITPGQGGKAGELFF. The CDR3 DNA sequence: TGTGCCAGTAGTATAACCCCAGGACAGGGGGGCAAGGCCGGGGAGCTGTTTTTT.